This TCR beta chain originates from a study of response to subunit inactivated influenza vaccine. Via MiXCR, TCRdb re-called the RT-PCR reads, giving one row per CDR3 protein. The profile shows hundreds of thousands of distinct CDR3 sequences, approximately 11% of them singletons. Study-wide results and caveats: New T cells are recruited in small numbers by each seasonal influenza vaccination, according to the authors' suggestion.

Concerning this clonotype: What it binds is not known.

Between the trimmed V and J ends, which lost 5 bases and 0 bases, there was a span of 11 bases. Germline V gene lookup returns CDR1 MDHEN and CDR2 SYDVKM. This CDR3 region has 15 residues. The clonotype originates from a man aged 45-65 years who received an inactivated influenza vaccine. Material: PBMCs from blood, obtained about 6 weeks after vaccination. This chain uses TRBV28 with TRBJ1-5; D gene uncertain. The CDR3 here is CASSPSAYSNQPQHF. The CDR3 DNA follows: TGTGCCAGCAGTCCCTCCGCTTATAGCAATCAGCCCCAGCATTTT.